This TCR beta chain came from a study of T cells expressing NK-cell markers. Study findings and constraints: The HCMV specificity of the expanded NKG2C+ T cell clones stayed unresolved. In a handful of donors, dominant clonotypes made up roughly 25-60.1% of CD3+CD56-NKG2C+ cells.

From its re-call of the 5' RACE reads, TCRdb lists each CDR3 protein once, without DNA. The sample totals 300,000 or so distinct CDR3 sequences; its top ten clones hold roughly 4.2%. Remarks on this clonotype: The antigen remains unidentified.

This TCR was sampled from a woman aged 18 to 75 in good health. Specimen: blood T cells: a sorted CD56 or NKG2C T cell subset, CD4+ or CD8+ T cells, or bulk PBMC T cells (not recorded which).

The CDR3 here is CASSDRGRTYEQYF. The chain recombines TRBV5-1 with TRBJ2-7; TCRdb's D gene call, TRBD1, goes unchecked for lack of DNA. The V gene's germline CDR1 is SGHRS and CDR2 YFSETQ. This CDR3 is built from 14 residues.